This is a list of T cell receptor beta chains from one sample in a study of CD8 T cells in Susac syndrome. MiXCR was run by TCRdb on the immunoSEQ multiplex PCR reads, yielding one entry per CDR3 protein. The repertoire holds roughly 140,000 distinct CDR3 sequences, with over 85% as singletons. Material: CD8+ T cells from PBMCs. All receptors come from a human donor with multiple sclerosis. CDR3s include the opening cysteine and the closing phenylalanine or tryptophan. The order of the fields is J gene, clone size, V gene, D gene, CDR3 DNA, CDR3 protein. The D gene is left open where the match is weak. Size is omitted from some rows. Given values are once, few, many or a class for expanded clones.

J gene: TRBJ2-7
clone size: few
V gene: TRBV19
D gene: NA
CDR3 DNA: TGTGCCAGTAGTTACGGGGGGCTCTCCTACGAGCAGTACTTC
CDR3 protein: CASSYGGLSYEQYF

J gene: TRBJ2-5
clone size: NA
V gene: TRBV12-3/TRBV12-4
D gene: TRBD2
CDR3 DNA: TGTGCCAGCAGTCCACGGGGGGGGCAAGAGACCCAGTACTTC
CDR3 protein: CASSPRGGQETQYF

J gene: TRBJ2-1
clone size: NA
V gene: TRBV18
D gene: NA
CDR3 DNA: TGTGCCAGCTCACCGACCGAGGTGGGGTACAATGAGCAGTTCTTC
CDR3 protein: CASSPTEVGYNEQFF

J gene: TRBJ2-2
clone size: NA
V gene: TRBV5-6
D gene: NA
CDR3 DNA: TGTGCCAGCAGCTTGGGGGGGCCCACCGGGGAGCTGTTTTTT
CDR3 protein: CASSLGGPTGELFF

J gene: TRBJ2-7
clone size: once
V gene: TRBV27
D gene: TRBD1
CDR3 DNA: TGTGCCAGCAGTGACGACAGGGGGAGGTACGAGCAGTACTTC
CDR3 protein: CASSDDRGRYEQYF

J gene: TRBJ1-1
clone size: NA
V gene: TRBV7-9
D gene: TRBD1
CDR3 DNA: TGTGCCAGCAGCCTCCTTAAACAGGGGAGGGTCGTGAACACTGAAGCTTTCTTT
CDR3 protein: CASSLLKQGRVVNTEAFF

J gene: TRBJ1-2
clone size: NA
V gene: TRBV5-1
D gene: NA
CDR3 DNA: TGCGCCAGCAGCCCGTGGGGGTATTATGGCTACACCTTC
CDR3 protein: CASSPWGYYGYTF

J gene: TRBJ2-1
clone size: NA
V gene: TRBV10-3
D gene: TRBD1
CDR3 DNA: TGTGCCATCAGTGAACAGGACAGGGGATACAATGAGCAGTTCTTC
CDR3 protein: CAISEQDRGYNEQFF

J gene: TRBJ1-2
clone size: NA
V gene: TRBV19
D gene: TRBD1
CDR3 DNA: TGTGCCAGTAGTCCTAGACAGGGTTTGCTTGATGGCTACACCTTC
CDR3 protein: CASSPRQGLLDGYTF

J gene: TRBJ2-1
clone size: NA
V gene: TRBV5-1
D gene: TRBD1
CDR3 DNA: TGCGCCAGCAGCTTGCAAGACAGGGGGCCGTACAATGAGCAGTTCTTC
CDR3 protein: CASSLQDRGPYNEQFF